The clone carrying this T cell receptor (beta chain) was seen many times. Its matching antigen is unknown. The source of the sample is a study of blood T cells in healthy people across ages. A sample-barcoded 5' primer and a J-beta primer mix were used in a second PCR of about 7 to 12 cycles. Each cDNA molecule carried a tag from a template-switch adaptor that contained 12 random nucleotides. TCRdb reanalysed the 5' RACE reads using MiXCR and keeps one entry per CDR3 protein. Here the sample spans about 1.7 million distinct CDR3 sequences, 28% being singletons. General observations from the study: The long-lived group displayed more naive CD4+ cells, plus higher diversity, than the aged donors did. Researchers deemed the diversity estimates from one million T cells underestimates.

The draw of peripheral blood yielded roughly 9.4 milliliters from each donor. This CDR3 has 12 residues. Germline-derived CDR1 and CDR2 are DFQATT and SNEGSKA (reference sequence). Trimming removed 5 bases from V and 6 bases from J, with 14 bases in between. The sequenced sample consisted of blood. This clonotype was obtained from a woman in her 30s in good health. This rearrangement joins TRBV20-1 to TRBJ2-7; D is perhaps TRBD1 or TRBD2 (6 bases each). The CDR3 spells CSARLGDIEQYF. CDR3 sequence (DNA): TGCAGTGCTCGACTAGGGGACATCGAGCAGTACTTC.